Listed below are T cell receptor beta chains from one sample, sequenced in a study of early T cells in non-severe SARS-CoV-2 infection. A single record per CDR3 protein comes from TCRdb applying MiXCR to the 5' RACE reads. The table has some 29,000 distinct CDR3 sequences, 5.7% seen once; the top ten hold 4.5% to 6%. The sequencing sample was made of whole blood. The receptors come from an adult who was a healthcare worker with PCR-confirmed SARS-CoV-2 infection or an uninfected control (not recorded which). Each CDR3 is given with its conserved first and last residue. Each record gives: V gene, J gene, clone size, CDR3 protein. The size of a clone is reported for some rows only, either as once, few or many, or as a class for expanded clones.

V gene: TRBV29-1
J gene: TRBJ1-4
clone size: few
CDR3 protein: CSVESAGREKLFF

V gene: TRBV7-6
J gene: TRBJ2-3
clone size: many
CDR3 protein: CASSQARARFGYTQYF

V gene: TRBV27
J gene: TRBJ1-2
clone size: .
CDR3 protein: CASRGRGQGYGYTF

V gene: TRBV27
J gene: TRBJ1-5
clone size: few
CDR3 protein: CASSDRHSNQPQHF

V gene: TRBV20-1
J gene: TRBJ1-5
clone size: medium-sized
CDR3 protein: CSARVGRNQPQHF

V gene: TRBV20-1
J gene: TRBJ2-1
clone size: medium-sized
CDR3 protein: CSARVPVASGGTSPQFF

V gene: TRBV12-5
J gene: TRBJ2-1
clone size: .
CDR3 protein: CASGVGAGDNEQFF

V gene: TRBV3-1
J gene: TRBJ1-6
clone size: few
CDR3 protein: CASSPGHSPLHF

V gene: TRBV6-5
J gene: TRBJ2-3
clone size: many
CDR3 protein: CASSYGYSGRTDTQYF

V gene: TRBV6-5
J gene: TRBJ1-1
clone size: few
CDR3 protein: CASSYSGGNTEAFF

V gene: TRBV10-3
J gene: TRBJ2-7
clone size: many
CDR3 protein: CAIRKQGYNDEQYF

V gene: TRBV29-1
J gene: TRBJ2-7
clone size: many
CDR3 protein: CSVEVGASYEQYF

V gene: TRBV18
J gene: TRBJ2-3
clone size: few
CDR3 protein: CASSPGSTDTQYF

V gene: TRBV7-9
J gene: TRBJ1-6
clone size: many
CDR3 protein: CASSSDSNSPLHF

V gene: TRBV20-1
J gene: TRBJ1-5
clone size: many
CDR3 protein: CSASTLGTNQPQHF

V gene: TRBV7-2
J gene: TRBJ1-4
clone size: .
CDR3 protein: CASSLAPAPNEKLFF

V gene: TRBV28
J gene: TRBJ1-1
clone size: medium-sized
CDR3 protein: CASSAPGQVILLEAFF

V gene: TRBV19
J gene: TRBJ2-1
clone size: many
CDR3 protein: CASTNRGSSYNEQFF

V gene: TRBV12-3/TRBV12-4
J gene: TRBJ1-1
clone size: medium-sized
CDR3 protein: CASTMGQGNTEAFF

V gene: TRBV6-6
J gene: TRBJ2-2
clone size: many
CDR3 protein: CASIKKSGQGYTGELFF

V gene: TRBV7-2
J gene: TRBJ1-2
clone size: .
CDR3 protein: CASSLGAIGHGYTF

V gene: TRBV6-2/TRBV6-3
J gene: TRBJ2-5
clone size: .
CDR3 protein: CASRLRQGLETQYF

V gene: TRBV9
J gene: TRBJ2-7
clone size: many
CDR3 protein: CASSVNRGGGENYEQYF

V gene: TRBV4-2
J gene: TRBJ1-2
clone size: many
CDR3 protein: CASSPGAVGYGYTF

V gene: TRBV28
J gene: TRBJ1-2
clone size: many
CDR3 protein: CASSLVGEVHYGYTF

V gene: TRBV7-9
J gene: TRBJ1-5
clone size: .
CDR3 protein: CASSSIPDQPQHF

V gene: TRBV6-2/TRBV6-3
J gene: TRBJ1-1
clone size: .
CDR3 protein: CASTPGAMNTEAFF

V gene: TRBV4-3
J gene: TRBJ2-1
clone size: medium-sized
CDR3 protein: CASSQPRTTYNEQFF